The sequence of this TCR beta chain was determined in a study of blood T cell repertoires in COVID-19. Data came from immunoSEQ multiplex PCR; TCRdb stores just in-frame clones and leaves some out. The sample yields under 200,000 clones, more than 70% seen once. The CDR3 runs to 15 residues. V shed 5 bases and J shed 4 bases, with 12 bases lying between them. CDR1 and CDR2 (germline): MNHEY, SMNVEV (reference sequence). Recovered Cohort 3 donors showed two negative PCRs, clearance, or symptom resolution. This clone appeared a few times. This chain links TRBV27 with TRBJ1-6, with D unclear. This receptor was taken from a man in his sixties who had recovered from COVID-19. The sequenced material came from PBMCs or T cells enriched from blood (not recorded which). The CDR3 nucleotides read TGTGCCAGCAGTGACCGGGGTCCTTATAATTCACCCCTCCACTTT. It specifies CASSDRGPYNSPLHF.